The 29 T cell receptor beta chains given below trace back to one sample, sequenced in a study of shared clonotypes between healthy human individuals. The method was immunoSEQ multiplex PCR; TCRdb's version includes in-frame clones alone and lacks a portion of them. The repertoire includes about 2.3 million clones, just over 90% of them detected once, and about 0.39% sits in the top ten. Source material: naive CD4+ T cells from PBMCs. Stated subset: CD45RA+ positively selected. These receptors originate from a man in his late teens or twenties in good health. Some clones in this sample may be carry-over from other donors' samples.

This clone was seen a single time. The chain uses TRBV11-2 and TRBJ2-1; either TRBD1 or TRBD2 may fit D (5 bases each). The V end lost 5 bases, the J end lost 0 bases, and 14 bases lay between the germline ends. This CDR3 has 16 residues. CDR1 is SGHAT, CDR2 FQNNGV, per germline. Here the CDR3 DNA reads TGTGCCAGCAGCCCCTTGGGGACCCGCTCCTACAATGAGCAGTTCTTC. Amino acids: CASSPLGTRSYNEQFF.

For this clone: The same CDR3 arises from other DNA sequences in this sample as well. V gene TRBV5-1 combines with J gene TRBJ2-7; 12 bases match TRBD2. Germline V gene sequence: CDR1 SGHRS, CDR2 YFSETQ. The CDR3 is 17 amino acids. With 0 bases clipped from V and 0 bases from J, the junction kept 4 bases outside the gene matches. The CDR3 loop is CASSLGTSGTHSYEQYF. CDR3 in DNA: TGCGCCAGCAGCTTGGGGACTAGCGGGACGCACTCCTACGAGCAGTACTTC.

V and J are TRBV28 and TRBJ1-2; D not certain. The V gene lost 4 bases and the J gene lost 6 bases, with 18 bases spanning the gap. The CDR3 is made up of 15 amino acids. Germline V gene data show CDR1 as MDHEN and CDR2 as SYDVKM. This CDR3 reads CASSSPGSPPHGYTF. CDR3 coding DNA: TGTGCCAGCAGTTCACCAGGCTCCCCACCCCATGGCTACACCTTC.

This chain uses TRBV27 with TRBJ2-5, with D possibly being TRBD2 (6 bases). The CDR3 totals 15 residues. Germline CDR1 and CDR2: MNHEY and SMNVEV (reference sequence). With 0 bases removed from V and 5 bases from J, the gap between germline ends came to 13 bases. CDR3 bases: TGTGCCAGCAGTTTATCCTGGACTACCAAGGAGACCCAGTACTTC. Its protein product is CASSLSWTTKETQYF.

The chain is built from TRBV10-3 and TRBJ1-2; D remains ambiguous. This CDR3 spans 12 amino acids. V was clipped by 4 bases and J by 4 bases, with 7 bases between them. The germline CDR1 and CDR2 sequences are ENHRY and SYGVKD. Written as DNA, the CDR3 is TGTGCCATCAGTGCGGATAGCTATGGCTACACCTTC. Amino acid sequence: CAISADSYGYTF.

This clone was picked up one time. J is TRBJ2-3 and V is TRBV4-3; 7 bases align to TRBD2. Germline CDR1 is LGHNA and CDR2 is YSLEER. This CDR3 has 17 residues. Losses at the gene ends were 0 bases for V and 0 bases for J; bases not matched to a gene: 6. For the CDR3, the DNA is TGCGCCAGCAGCCAAGAGGTCGCGGGAGCGAGCACAGATACGCAGTATTTT. Translating gives CASSQEVAGASTDTQYF.

This chain links TRBV7-8 with TRBJ1-4, with TRBD1 identical over 8 bases. The V gene's germline CDR1 is SGHVS and CDR2 FQNEAQ. Trimming took 3 bases from V and 8 from J; bases not matched to a gene: 8. The CDR3 is 15 amino acids. DNA for the CDR3: TGTGCCAGCAGCTTGGCGACAGGGGCCAGAGAAAAACTGTTTTTT. This gives the protein CASSLATGAREKLFF.

J is TRBJ1-5 and V is TRBV6-6, with TRBD1 matching 10 bases. The CDR3 extends over 16 amino acids. Germline V gives CDR1 MNHNY, CDR2 SVGAGI (reference sequence). With 7 bases clipped from V and 4 bases from J, the junction kept 10 bases outside the gene matches. The CDR3 sequence is CASTKERDRGNQPQHF. DNA of the CDR3: TGTGCCAGCACAAAAGAAAGGGACAGGGGTAATCAGCCCCAGCATTTT.

The DNA of the CDR3 is TGTGCCAGCAGGGGGTGGGAGGGGGATAAAGAGACCCAGTACTTC. It specifies CASRGWEGDKETQYF. The chain couples TRBV28 to TRBJ2-5; a weak D match, TRBD2 (7 bases). V lost 6 bases to trimming and J lost 3 bases, with 17 bases between them. The germline gives CDR1 MDHEN, CDR2 SYDVKM. This CDR3 has 15 residues.

This chain connects TRBV11-2 to TRBJ2-7; 13 bases agree with TRBD2. V shed 5 bases, J shed 6 bases, and the junction held 10 bases outside the gene matches. The length of the CDR3 is 16 residues. The germline CDR1 and CDR2 sequences are SGHAT and FQNNGV. Here the CDR3 reads CASSVNGLAGAGEQYF. The CDR3 coding sequence is TGTGCCAGCAGCGTGAATGGACTAGCGGGAGCTGGCGAGCAGTACTTC. Combining the CDR3 with reference TRBV11-2 and TRBJ2-7 gives the whole variable domain EAGVAQSPRYKIIEKRQSVAFWCNPISGHATLYWYQQILGQGPKLLIQFQNNGVVDDSQLPKDRFSAERLKGVDSTLKIQPAKLEDSAVYLCASSVNGLAGAGEQYFGPGTRLTVT.

With regard to this clone: Other nucleotide sequences from this sample produce the same CDR3. The J gene is TRBJ2-7, the V gene TRBV19; tentatively, D is TRBD1 (6 bases). Trimming left V 3 bases short and J 4 bases short, with 13 bases between. CDR1 and CDR2 from the germline V gene are LNHDA and SQIVND (reference sequence). This CDR3 has 14 residues. CDR3 protein: CASSITGGGYEQYF. CDR3 sequence (DNA): TGTGCCAGTAGTATCACTGGGGGCGGGTACGAGCAGTACTTC.

The chain carries TRBV2 and TRBJ1-1; no clear D. The V and J ends lost 5 bases and 3 bases respectively, with 13 bases between them. The germline gives CDR1 SNHLY, CDR2 FYNNEI. The CDR3 is 14 amino acids. CDR3 coding DNA: TGTGCCAGCAGTAAGAGGGTTCGTGACACTGAAGCTTTCTTT. Translating it yields CASSKRVRDTEAFF.

The chain combines TRBV11-3 with TRBJ2-1; 14 bases are a match to TRBD2. The CDR3 length is 16 residues. The V and J ends lost 4 bases and 8 bases, in that order; junction bases with no gene match: 7. Looked up from germline, CDR1 is SGHNT and CDR2 is YENEEA. Written as DNA, the CDR3 is TGTGCCAGCAGCTCGGGACTAGCGGGAGTAGGGGATGAGCAGTTCTTC. This translates into CASSSGLAGVGDEQFF.

The V and J genes are TRBV15 and TRBJ2-7; no clear D gene. The CDR3 consists of 15 residues. CDR1 and CDR2 (germline): LNHNV, YYDKDF (reference sequence). Between the trimmed V and J ends, which lost 0 bases and 1 base, there was a span of 10 bases. The DNA for the CDR3 is TGTGCCACCAGCAGAGAAAGGGCCTCTTCCTACGAGCAGTACTTC. It specifies CATSRERASSYEQYF. The entire variable domain, with the rest obtained from reference TRBV15 and TRBJ2-7, is as follows: DAMVIQNPRYQVTQFGKPVTLSCSQTLNHNVMYWYQQKSSQAPKLLFHYYDKDFNNEADTPDNFQSRRPNTSFCFLDIRSPGLGDTAMYLCATSRERASSYEQYFGPGTRLTVT.

For this clone: Germline and junction disagree at one end, which may indicate a read error. The chain links TRBV28 to TRBJ1-2; D gene ambiguous. The CDR3 is made up of 13 amino acids. Germline CDR1 is MDHEN and CDR2 is SYDVKM. CDR3 bases: TGTGCCAGCAGTTTGGTGTCAGTTGCTCGGGCGCGTTTC. It yields the protein CASSLVSVARARF.

Regarding this clone: The sample contains more than one DNA sequence encoding this CDR3. The chain carries TRBV28 and TRBJ2-5; D unclear. V was trimmed by 3 bases and J by 1 base, leaving 9 bases between them. Germline V gene data show CDR1 as MDHEN and CDR2 as SYDVKM. This CDR3 has 14 residues. CDR3 loop: CASSLSAAQETQYF. CDR3 bases: TGTGCCAGCAGTTTGTCGGCAGCCCAAGAGACCCAGTACTTC.

This chain joins TRBV28 and TRBJ2-5; D is tentatively TRBD1 or TRBD2 (6 bases each). The CDR3 extends over 17 amino acids. Deletions cut 8 bases from V and 2 bases from J, with 24 bases between. The germline V gene encodes CDR1 MDHEN and CDR2 SYDVKM. The CDR3 spells CASATTRGRGRQETQYF. The CDR3 DNA sequence: TGTGCCAGCGCCACGACCAGGGGTCGGGGGAGGCAAGAGACCCAGTACTTC.

The chain employs TRBV5-4 and TRBJ2-3; tentative D call: TRBD1 (6 bases). The CDR3 is 16 amino acids. Per germline, CDR1 SGHNT and CDR2 YYREEE (reference sequence). Trimming shortened V by 4 bases and J by 2 bases, and 17 bases separated the two germline ends. CDR3 coding DNA: TGTGCCAGCAGCCGCGTGTGGTCAGGGGACACAGATACGCAGTATTTT. Translated, it gives CASSRVWSGDTDTQYF.

The chain is built from TRBV7-9 and TRBJ2-3, with D hard to call. Germline CDR1 and CDR2: SEHNR and FQNEAQ (reference sequence). Trimming took 3 bases from V and 1 from J, leaving 2 bases between them. CDR3 size: 12 residues. The CDR3 loop is CASSFRTDTQYF. CDR3 bases: TGTGCCAGCAGCTTCCGCACAGATACGCAGTATTTT.

The chain is built from TRBV4-2 and TRBJ2-7, with D maybe TRBD2 (5 bases). V lost 0 bases and J 0 bases, leaving 15 bases between the germline ends. Germline V CDR1 and CDR2: LGHNA, YNFKEQ. The CDR3 runs to 17 residues. CDR3: CASSQDHGGPLSYEQYF. CDR3 bases: TGTGCCAGCAGCCAAGACCATGGCGGGCCCCTCTCCTACGAGCAGTACTTC.

This chain links TRBV9 with TRBJ1-2, with TRBD1 as a possible D gene (5 bases). V dropped 4 bases and J dropped 7 bases, with 20 bases sitting between them. Per the germline V gene, CDR1 is SGDLS and CDR2 is YYNGEE. The CDR3 sequence is 15 residues long. CDR3 in amino acids: CASSTYRDLTRGYTF. The CDR3 DNA sequence: TGTGCCAGCAGCACCTACCGGGACTTAACCCGTGGCTACACCTTC.

The chain recombines TRBV4-3 with TRBJ2-7; no firm D call. The CDR3 is made up of 14 amino acids. V was trimmed by 0 bases and J by 6 bases, leaving 12 bases between them. Germline V CDR1 and CDR2: LGHNA, YSLEER. Written as DNA, the CDR3 is TGCGCCAGCAGCCAAGAGTTACGGGTGTCCGAGCAGTACTTC. The encoded protein is CASSQELRVSEQYF.

This clone was seen just once. The chain links TRBV9 to TRBJ1-2; D uncertain. The CDR3 loop spans 15 amino acids. In germline, CDR1 is SGDLS, CDR2 YYNGEE. The ends were cut back, 0 bases at V and 3 bases at J, with 12 bases in the middle. CDR3 nucleotide sequence: TGTGCCAGCAGCGTAGACCAGGTGCCCGACTATGGCTACACCTTC. Amino acids: CASSVDQVPDYGYTF.

CDR3 in amino acids: CASSLVSFTNEKLFF. CDR3 sequence (DNA): TGCGCCAGCAGCTTGGTGAGCTTTACTAATGAAAAACTGTTTTTT. J is TRBJ1-4 and V is TRBV5-1; D is undetermined. CDR3 length equals 15 residues. Germline CDR1 reads SGHRS; CDR2 reads YFSETQ. V was shortened by 0 bases and J by 2 bases, with 8 bases between the two germline ends.

This clone was seen a single time. This chain links TRBV18 with TRBJ1-5; D unresolved. The CDR3 loop spans 15 amino acids. Germline assignment: CDR1 KGHSH and CDR2 LQKENI. V lost 5 bases and J lost 3, with 14 bases in between. CDR3 sequence (DNA): TGTGCCAGCTCATCAGCCTCTGCCCCCAATCAGCCCCAGCATTTT. Its translation: CASSSASAPNQPQHF.

For the CDR3, the DNA is TGTGCCAGCAGCTTAGTTCTCGGGGTCGGGGAGCTGTTTTTT. Translation gives CASSLVLGVGELFF. This chain connects TRBV7-6 to TRBJ2-2; possibly TRBD2 for D (5 bases). Germline assignment: CDR1 SGHVS and CDR2 FNYEAQ. V gave up 1 base and J gave up 7 bases, with 10 bases separating them. The CDR3 has 14 amino acids.

The chain recombines TRBV7-3 with TRBJ2-7; 7 bases agree with TRBD1. V dropped 5 bases and J dropped 3; count of bases not matched to a gene: 10. The CDR3 contains 15 residues. Per the germline V gene, CDR1 is SGHTA and CDR2 is FQGTGA. The CDR3 spells CASSLTPGTDYEQYF. CDR3 nucleotides: TGTGCCAGCAGCCTCACCCCAGGGACAGACTACGAGCAGTACTTC.

The chain carries TRBV28 and TRBJ1-5; D is undetermined. Germline values: CDR1 MDHEN, CDR2 SYDVKM. The CDR3 spans 13 residues. V lost 6 bases and J lost 5, with 11 bases in between. DNA for the CDR3: TGTGCCAGCAGGTCCCGGGCAGATCAGCCCCAGCATTTT. It is translated as CASRSRADQPQHF.

This clone was counted a single time. The chain carries TRBV5-8 and TRBJ2-7; a possible D gene is TRBD1 (5 bases). Trimming took 4 bases from V and 0 from J, leaving 14 bases between them. In germline, CDR1 is SGHTS, CDR2 YDEGEE. This CDR3 spans 15 amino acids. The DNA for the CDR3 is TGTGCCAGCAGCATAAGACAGCAGAGCTCCTACGAGCAGTACTTC. Translating it yields CASSIRQQSSYEQYF.